Listed below are T cell receptor beta chains from one sample, sequenced in a study of OX40 agonist ivuxolimab in advanced cancers. Clones were sequenced by immunoSEQ multiplex PCR, and TCRdb holds only the in-frame ones, with some missing. The sample records 20,000 or so clones, approximately 84% being singletons. Sample: CD4+ or CD8+ T cells sorted from blood, taken in a trial of the OX40 agonist ivuxolimab. These receptor sequences come from an adult with an advanced solid tumor such as melanoma, head and neck, liver or kidney cancer. CDR3s include the opening cysteine and the closing phenylalanine or tryptophan. D genes are given only for firm matches. The size entry is marked missing in some rows and otherwise reads once, few, many or a size class.

cdr3_nt: TGTGCCAGCAGTATCCGAGAGGCGTACAATGAGCAGTTCTTC
cdr3_aa: CASSIREAYNEQFF
v_call: TRBV6-5
clone_size: NA
d_call: NA
j_call: TRBJ2-1

cdr3_nt: TGTGCCAGCAGCCAGGCGGGGGCCCCCGTGTTCTTC
cdr3_aa: CASSQAGAPVFF
v_call: TRBV5-4
clone_size: NA
d_call: NA
j_call: TRBJ2-1

cdr3_nt: TGTGCCAGCAGCTTAGTTCTAGCGGGAGTCTGGGATACGCAGTATTTT
cdr3_aa: CASSLVLAGVWDTQYF
v_call: TRBV7-8
clone_size: once
d_call: TRBD2
j_call: TRBJ2-3

cdr3_nt: TGTGCCAGCAGCCTGGACCCGACCTACGAGCAGTACTTC
cdr3_aa: CASSLDPTYEQYF
v_call: TRBV7-3
clone_size: NA
d_call: NA
j_call: TRBJ2-7

cdr3_nt: TGTGCCAGCAGTGAAGAGGCAGGGGGCTTGGGAGGCTACACCTTC
cdr3_aa: CASSEEAGGLGGYTF
v_call: TRBV6-1
clone_size: NA
d_call: TRBD1
j_call: TRBJ1-2

cdr3_nt: TGTGCCAGCAGCTCTTCAGGAGAGCAGTACTTC
cdr3_aa: CASSSSGEQYF
v_call: TRBV5-6
clone_size: NA
d_call: NA
j_call: TRBJ2-7

cdr3_nt: TGTGCCAGCAGTGAATTTGGCACGGATATTAACTATGGCTACACCTTC
cdr3_aa: CASSEFGTDINYGYTF
v_call: TRBV6-1
clone_size: NA
d_call: NA
j_call: TRBJ1-2

cdr3_nt: TGTGCCATCAGTGAAAGGGGGGACACGTTCAATGGCTACACCTTC
cdr3_aa: CAISERGDTFNGYTF
v_call: TRBV10-3
clone_size: NA
d_call: NA
j_call: TRBJ1-2

cdr3_nt: TGTGCCAGCAGCCAAGATCCCGCGGGACAGGGGGCATCTTTTACCTACGAGCAGTACTTC
cdr3_aa: CASSQDPAGQGASFTYEQYF
v_call: TRBV14
clone_size: NA
d_call: TRBD1
j_call: TRBJ2-7

cdr3_nt: TGTGCCAGCAGCTTAGGGACACTCAGCTCTGGAAACACCATATATTTT
cdr3_aa: CASSLGTLSSGNTIYF
v_call: TRBV7-9
clone_size: NA
d_call: NA
j_call: TRBJ1-3

cdr3_nt: TGTGCCAGCAGTCCACAGGGAGGCGGAGCCTACGAGCAGTACTTC
cdr3_aa: CASSPQGGGAYEQYF
v_call: TRBV27
clone_size: NA
d_call: NA
j_call: TRBJ2-7

cdr3_nt: TGTGCCAGCAGTTTAAGGGACAGGGGTTATAATTCACCCCTCCACTTT
cdr3_aa: CASSLRDRGYNSPLHF
v_call: TRBV27
clone_size: NA
d_call: TRBD1
j_call: TRBJ1-6

cdr3_nt: TGTGCCAGCAGCTATGGACAGGACAGATTACGTACGCAGTATTTT
cdr3_aa: CASSYGQDRLRTQYF
v_call: TRBV2
clone_size: NA
d_call: TRBD1
j_call: TRBJ2-3